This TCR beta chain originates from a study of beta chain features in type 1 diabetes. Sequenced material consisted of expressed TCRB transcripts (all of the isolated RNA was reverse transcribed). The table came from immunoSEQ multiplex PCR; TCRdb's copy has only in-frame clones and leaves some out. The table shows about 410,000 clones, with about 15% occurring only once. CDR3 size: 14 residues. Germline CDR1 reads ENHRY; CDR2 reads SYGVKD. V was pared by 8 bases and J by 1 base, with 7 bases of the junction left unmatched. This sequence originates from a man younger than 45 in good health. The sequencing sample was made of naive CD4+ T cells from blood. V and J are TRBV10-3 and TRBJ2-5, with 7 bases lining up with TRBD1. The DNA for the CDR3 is TGTGCCATCCGACAGGGAAGTCTCCAAGAGACCCAGTACTTC. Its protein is CAIRQGSLQETQYF.